This T cell receptor (beta chain) was obtained from a study of cytomegalovirus exposure and HLA in healthy donors. The study, taken as a whole, reports: Later on, analysis showed that most CMV-associated TCR beta chains appeared to be HLA-restricted.

Donors sampled were nominally healthy, though unrecorded immune exposures were likely. Primers: 60 Vbeta forward and 13 Jbeta reverse. Clones were sequenced by immunoSEQ multiplex PCR, and TCRdb holds only the in-frame ones, with some missing. The sample consists of roughly 250,000 clones, 80% to 90% of them appearing once. The germline CDR1 and CDR2 sequences are SGHAT and FQNNGV. This CDR3 is built from 15 residues. The V end lost 5 bases, the J end lost 6 bases, and 16 bases lay between the germline ends. On this clone itself: Its cognate antigen is unknown.

The J gene is TRBJ2-2, the V gene TRBV11-2; D possibly corresponds to TRBD1 (6 bases). The clonotype was recovered from a middle-aged woman in good health and CMV-seropositive. The sample comprised PBMCs. The CDR3 DNA is TGTGCCAGCAGCCCGCCAAACAGGGTACCCGGGGAGCTGTTTTTT. Amino acids: CASSPPNRVPGELFF.